Listed below are T cell receptor beta chains from one sample, sequenced in a study of cytomegalovirus exposure and HLA in healthy donors. TCRdb's table, derived via immunoSEQ multiplex PCR, lists solely in-frame clones and lacks some. This table has 150,000 to 200,000 clones, 60% to 80% appearing once. Specimen: PBMCs. The receptors shown here come from a man aged 18 to 29 in good health and CMV-seropositive. CDR3s include the opening cysteine and the closing phenylalanine or tryptophan. Each record gives: V gene, J gene, clone size, D gene, CDR3 protein, CDR3 DNA. D genes are given only for firm matches. A clone size is listed for some rows: how often the clone was seen (once, few, many), or a class if it is expanded.

>TRBV2|TRBJ2-3|NA|TRBD2
CASSVGVGGRVEDTQYF
TGTGCCAGCAGTGTTGGGGTTGGCGGGAGAGTGGAAGATACGCAGTATTTT
>TRBV6-1|TRBJ2-1|NA|NA
CASRRELSYNEQFF
TGTGCCAGCAGGAGAGAGTTGTCCTACAATGAGCAGTTCTTC
>TRBV6-5|TRBJ2-7|few|TRBD2
CAAAGLAGTAYEQYF
TGTGCCGCCGCGGGGCTAGCGGGGACAGCCTACGAGCAGTACTTC
>TRBV4-1|TRBJ2-1|NA|TRBD2
CASSQLLAGLAEQFF
TGCGCCAGCAGCCAATTACTAGCGGGATTGGCTGAGCAGTTCTTC
>TRBV28|TRBJ2-7|few|TRBD2
CASSFFPLREGLRYEQYF
TGTGCCAGCAGTTTTTTCCCTCTCCGGGAGGGCCTTCGCTACGAGCAGTACTTC
>TRBV2|TRBJ1-1|NA|NA
CASSANSGTEAFF
TGTGCCAGCAGTGCCAACAGCGGCACTGAAGCTTTCTTT
>TRBV30|TRBJ2-1|few|TRBD2
CAWKGPGLAGGLNEQFF
TGTGCCTGGAAAGGCCCTGGGCTAGCGGGAGGGTTAAATGAGCAGTTCTTC
>TRBV19|TRBJ1-5|NA|TRBD1
CASSIEGDRGHNQPQHF
TGTGCCAGTAGTATAGAGGGGGACAGGGGGCACAATCAGCCCCAGCATTTT
>TRBV2|TRBJ1-5|NA|TRBD1
CASSLPGQGGVLRQPQHF
TGTGCCAGCAGTCTACCGGGACAGGGGGGTGTACTTCGTCAGCCCCAGCATTTT
>TRBV2|TRBJ1-5|once|NA
CASSREGPQPQHF
TGTGCCAGCAGCAGGGAGGGTCCTCAGCCCCAGCATTTT
>TRBV5-1|TRBJ2-6|few|NA
CASSPAGSGANVLTF
TGCGCCAGCAGCCCGGCGGGTTCTGGGGCCAACGTCCTGACTTTC
>TRBV4-1|TRBJ1-2|once|NA
CASSQGPPSDYGYTF
TGCGCCAGCAGCCAAGGCCCCCCTTCGGACTATGGCTACACCTTC
>TRBV5-1|TRBJ2-2|few|NA
CASSHGLKLTGGELFF
TGCGCCAGCAGCCACGGACTGAAACTGACGGGGGGGGAGCTGTTTTTT
>TRBV6-5|TRBJ1-3|few|TRBD1
CASNTGTASGNTIYF
TGTGCCAGCAACACCGGGACAGCCTCTGGAAACACCATATATTTT
>TRBV28|TRBJ2-2|NA|NA
CASSTQDTGELFF
TGTGCCAGCAGTACCCAGGACACCGGGGAGCTGTTTTTT
>TRBV19|TRBJ1-5|NA|NA
CASKDRPGQTHQPQHF
TGTGCCAGTAAGGATCGTCCCGGACAGACCCATCAGCCCCAGCATTTT
>TRBV19|TRBJ2-7|NA|NA
CASSIGQNYEQYF
TGTGCCAGTAGTATAGGACAGAACTACGAGCAGTACTTC
>TRBV7-8|TRBJ2-7|NA|NA
CASSPNPSGSYEQYF
TGTGCCAGCAGCCCAAACCCCAGCGGCTCCTACGAGCAGTACTTC
>TRBV5-4|TRBJ1-2|NA|NA
CASSSPEGRGGWGYTF
TGTGCCAGCAGCTCTCCCGAGGGGCGGGGAGGTTGGGGCTACACCTTC
>TRBV19|TRBJ1-1|few|NA
CASSSRGRGEAFF
TGTGCCAGTAGTTCTAGAGGACGGGGTGAAGCTTTCTTT
>TRBV30|TRBJ1-1|NA|NA
CAWSDRVNTEAFF
TGTGCCTGGAGTGATCGGGTGAACACTGAAGCTTTCTTT
>TRBV7-5|TRBJ2-1|NA|NA
CVRSSNSGRSKDEQFF
TGTGTCAGAAGCTCCAACAGCGGGAGAAGTAAGGATGAGCAGTTCTTC
>TRBV5-1|TRBJ2-1|few|TRBD2
CASSSNRAGGHLNEQFF
TGCGCCAGCAGCTCGAACCGGGCGGGAGGGCATTTGAATGAGCAGTTCTTC
>TRBV13|TRBJ1-1|NA|TRBD1
CASRSGDRQNTEAFF
TGTGCCAGCAGGTCGGGGGACAGGCAGAACACTGAAGCTTTCTTT
>TRBV6-5|TRBJ2-5|NA|TRBD2
CASRTSDPQETQYF
TGTGCCAGCAGAACTAGCGATCCACAAGAGACCCAGTACTTC
>TRBV7-9|TRBJ2-2|once|NA
CALRVREITGAGELFF
TGTGCCCTACGTGTACGCGAAATAACCGGGGCCGGGGAGCTGTTTTTT
>TRBV19|TRBJ2-7|NA|TRBD2
CASSPGVAGAFNEQYF
TGTGCCAGTAGTCCCGGGGTAGCGGGAGCGTTCAACGAGCAGTACTTC